A selection of T cell receptor beta chains follows, all from one sample in a study of blood T cells in healthy people across ages. TCRdb analysed the 5' RACE reads with MiXCR anew, one entry per CDR3 protein. Among under 1,100,000 distinct CDR3 sequences, 20% to 25% were seen once, and the ten largest hold 0.75%. The sample also formed part of further work on T cells of mothers and their children.

Sequenced sample: blood. These receptors originate from a girl aged 2 to 10 in good health. Each CDR3 is given with its conserved first and last residue. Each record gives: V gene, J gene, clone size, D gene, CDR3 DNA, CDR3 protein. The D gene is left open where the match is weak. The size field is filled for only some rows; it gives once, few, many or a size class.

v_gene: TRBV7-9
j_gene: TRBJ2-1
abundance: NA
d_gene: NA
CDR3nt: TGTGCCAGCAGCTACTCCTCTGAGGGGAATGAGCAGTTCTTC
CDR3aa: CASSYSSEGNEQFF

v_gene: TRBV28
j_gene: TRBJ2-7
abundance: NA
d_gene: NA
CDR3nt: TGCGCCAGCAGTTTAGAGGACCTGGGCGAGCAGTACTTC
CDR3aa: CASSLEDLGEQYF

v_gene: TRBV27
j_gene: TRBJ1-2
abundance: many
d_gene: TRBD1
CDR3nt: TGTGCCAGCAGTTTTGGACAGGGCTATGGCTACACCTTC
CDR3aa: CASSFGQGYGYTF

v_gene: TRBV5-5
j_gene: TRBJ2-1
abundance: few
d_gene: TRBD2
CDR3nt: TGTGCCAGCAGGGTACTAGCGGGAAATTACAATGAGCAGTTCTTC
CDR3aa: CASRVLAGNYNEQFF

v_gene: TRBV5-4
j_gene: TRBJ2-5
abundance: NA
d_gene: TRBD2
CDR3nt: TGTGCCAGCAGCGCCTGGACTAGTGTAGAGACCCAGTACTTC
CDR3aa: CASSAWTSVETQYF

v_gene: TRBV20-1
j_gene: TRBJ2-7
abundance: NA
d_gene: TRBD2
CDR3nt: TGCAGTGCGAGAACAGTGACTAGCGCGAGCTCCTACGAGCAGTACTTC
CDR3aa: CSARTVTSASSYEQYF

v_gene: TRBV3-1
j_gene: TRBJ2-1
abundance: NA
d_gene: TRBD2
CDR3nt: TGTGCCAGCAGCCAAGAGGTTTTAGCGGGAGATTCCTACAATGAGCAGTTCTTC
CDR3aa: CASSQEVLAGDSYNEQFF

v_gene: TRBV7-2
j_gene: TRBJ2-4
abundance: few
d_gene: TRBD2
CDR3nt: TGTGCCAGCAGCTCATCACTAGCGGGGGGTAGGCACATTCAGTACTTC
CDR3aa: CASSSSLAGGRHIQYF

v_gene: TRBV10-3
j_gene: TRBJ2-1
abundance: NA
d_gene: NA
CDR3nt: TGTGCCATCAGTGATCTGGGTGGCAATGAGCAGTTCTTC
CDR3aa: CAISDLGGNEQFF

v_gene: TRBV6-2/TRBV6-3
j_gene: TRBJ2-5
abundance: NA
d_gene: NA
CDR3nt: TGTGCCAGCAGCCACAGACCCCTCCAAGAGACCCAGTACTTC
CDR3aa: CASSHRPLQETQYF

v_gene: TRBV4-1
j_gene: TRBJ2-1
abundance: NA
d_gene: TRBD2
CDR3nt: TGCGCCAGCAGCCAAGAGTCCCTAGCGGGAGGGCCGGGGGAGCAGTTCTTC
CDR3aa: CASSQESLAGGPGEQFF